This TCR beta chain was retrieved from a study of T cell changes during pregnancy in multiple sclerosis. Assay used: immunoSEQ multiplex PCR; TCRdb lists only in-frame clones, some missing. The table shows roughly 42,000 clones, with around 92% occurring only once. The trim removed 4 bases at V and 2 bases at J, leaving 6 bases unmatched. The CDR3 totals 15 residues. Germline-derived CDR1 and CDR2 are LNHDA and SQIVND (reference sequence). This clone was recorded only once. The receptor comes from a female donor with multiple sclerosis, enrolled in a pregnancy study. Material: CD4+ T cells from peripheral blood mononuclear cells, obtained after pregnancy. The rearrangement links TRBV19 to TRBJ2-7, with 9 positions matching TRBD1. As DNA, the CDR3 is TGTGCCAGTAGTAGGGACGGACAGGGGCCCTACGAGCAGTACTTC. It is translated as CASSRDGQGPYEQYF.